This section outlines one T cell receptor beta chain sequence together with its context. The data derive from a study of blood T cell repertoires in COVID-19. TCRdb's copy holds only in-frame clones and misses some; the assay was immunoSEQ multiplex PCR. The data show 45,000 to 70,000 clones, approximately 90% seen once. V was clipped by 6 bases and J by 1 base, with 12 bases between them. Germline V gene lookup returns CDR1 MNHEY and CDR2 SMNVEV (reference sequence). This CDR3 comprises 14 residues. The sample consisted of peripheral blood. V and J are TRBV27 and TRBJ2-5; the D gene is possibly TRBD2 (6 bases). This TCR was sampled from a woman in her sixties with COVID-19, enrolled during active disease. CDR3 amino acids: CASSPRESQETQYF. The CDR3 DNA reads as TGTGCCAGCAGCCCCCGGGAGAGCCAAGAGACCCAGTACTTC.